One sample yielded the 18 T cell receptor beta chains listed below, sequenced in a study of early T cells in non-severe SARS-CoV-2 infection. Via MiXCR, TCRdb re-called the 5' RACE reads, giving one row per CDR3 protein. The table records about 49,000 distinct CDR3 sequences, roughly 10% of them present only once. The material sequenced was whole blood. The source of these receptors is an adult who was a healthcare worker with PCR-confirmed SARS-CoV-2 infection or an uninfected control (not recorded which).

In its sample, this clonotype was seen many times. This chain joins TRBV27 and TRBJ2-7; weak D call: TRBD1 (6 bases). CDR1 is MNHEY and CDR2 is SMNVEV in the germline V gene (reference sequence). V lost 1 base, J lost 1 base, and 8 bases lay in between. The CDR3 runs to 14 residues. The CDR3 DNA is TGTGCCAGCAGTTTATACAGGGTGTCCTACGAGCAGTACTTC. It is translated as CASSLYRVSYEQYF.

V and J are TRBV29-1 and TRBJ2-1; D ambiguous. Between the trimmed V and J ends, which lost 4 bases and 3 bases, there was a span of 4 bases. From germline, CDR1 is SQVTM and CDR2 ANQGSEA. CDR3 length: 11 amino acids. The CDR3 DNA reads TGCAGCGTTGGGGACTACAATGAGCAGTTCTTC. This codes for CSVGDYNEQFF.

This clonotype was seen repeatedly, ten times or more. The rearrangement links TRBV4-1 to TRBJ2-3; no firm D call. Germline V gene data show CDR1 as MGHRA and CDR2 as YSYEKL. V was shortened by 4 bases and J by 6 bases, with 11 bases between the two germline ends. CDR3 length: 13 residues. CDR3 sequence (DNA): TGCGCCAGCAGCCTAACTCTCGGGGATACGCAGTATTTT. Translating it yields CASSLTLGDTQYF.

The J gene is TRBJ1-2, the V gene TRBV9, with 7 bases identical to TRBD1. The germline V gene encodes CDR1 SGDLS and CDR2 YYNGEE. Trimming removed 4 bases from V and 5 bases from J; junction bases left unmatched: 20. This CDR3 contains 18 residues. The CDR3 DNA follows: TGTGCCAGCAGCTCCTCATTGGAGGTGGACAGGTGGGGTTATGGCTACACCTTC. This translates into CASSSSLEVDRWGYGYTF. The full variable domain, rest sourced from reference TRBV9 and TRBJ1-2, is DSGVTQTPKHLITATGQRVTLRCSPRSGDLSVYWYQQSLDQGLQFLIQYYNGEERAKGNILERFSAQQFPDLHSELNLSSLELGDSALYFCASSSSLEVDRWGYGYTFGSGTRLTVV.

The CDR3 reads CASSPKAGRNVRNTEAFF. Here the CDR3 DNA reads TGTGCCAGCAGCCCAAAAGCCGGGAGGAATGTAAGGAACACTGAAGCTTTCTTT. This chain connects TRBV9 to TRBJ1-1; D not certain. V was cut by 4 bases and J by 1 base, with 23 bases left in between. CDR1 is SGDLS, CDR2 YYNGEE, per germline. CDR3 length equals 18 residues.

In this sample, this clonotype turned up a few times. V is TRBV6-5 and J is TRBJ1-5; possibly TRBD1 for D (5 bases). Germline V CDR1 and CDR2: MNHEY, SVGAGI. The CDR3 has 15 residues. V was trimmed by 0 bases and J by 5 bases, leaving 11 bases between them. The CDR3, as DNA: TGTGCCAGCAGTTACTCGAACAGGCTACATCAGCCCCAGCATTTT. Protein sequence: CASSYSNRLHQPQHF.

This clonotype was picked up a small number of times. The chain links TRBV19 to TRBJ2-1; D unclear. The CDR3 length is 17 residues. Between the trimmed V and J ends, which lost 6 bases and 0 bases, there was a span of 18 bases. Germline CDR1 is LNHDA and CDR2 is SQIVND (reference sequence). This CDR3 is CASSRLPTGPSYNEQFF. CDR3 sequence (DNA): TGTGCCAGTAGCCGCTTGCCAACTGGACCCTCCTACAATGAGCAGTTCTTC.

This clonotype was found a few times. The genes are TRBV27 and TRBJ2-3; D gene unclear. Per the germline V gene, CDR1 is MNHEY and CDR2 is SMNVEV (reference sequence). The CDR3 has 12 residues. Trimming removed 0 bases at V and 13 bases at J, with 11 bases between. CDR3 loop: CASSLSGGLKYF. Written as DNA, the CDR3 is TGTGCCAGCAGTTTATCCGGTGGGCTAAAGTATTTT.

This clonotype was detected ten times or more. The CDR3: CASSLATASYEQYF. Here the CDR3 DNA reads TGTGCCAGCAGCTTAGCCACAGCCTCCTACGAGCAGTACTTC. The genes are TRBV11-1 and TRBJ2-7; D is unresolved. The germline V gene encodes CDR1 SGHAT and CDR2 FQDESV (reference sequence). The V gene lost 0 bases and the J gene lost 0 bases, with 6 bases spanning the gap. The CDR3 length is 14 residues.

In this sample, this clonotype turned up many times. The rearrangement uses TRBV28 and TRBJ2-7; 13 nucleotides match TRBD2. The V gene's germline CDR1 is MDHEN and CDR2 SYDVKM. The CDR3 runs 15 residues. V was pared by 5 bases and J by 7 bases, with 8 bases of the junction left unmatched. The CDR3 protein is CASSPHTSGGDEQYF. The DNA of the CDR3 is TGTGCCAGCAGTCCCCATACTAGCGGGGGGGATGAGCAGTACTTC.

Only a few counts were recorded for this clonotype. This chain's CDR3 is CASSSEARGTDTQYF. The CDR3 bases are TGTGCCAGCAGTTCGGAGGCCCGGGGTACAGATACGCAGTATTTT. The rearrangement joins TRBV12-3 or TRBV12-4 to TRBJ2-3, with D perhaps matching TRBD2 (5 bases). V dropped 4 bases and J dropped 3 bases, with 14 bases sitting between them. CDR3 length: 15 amino acids.

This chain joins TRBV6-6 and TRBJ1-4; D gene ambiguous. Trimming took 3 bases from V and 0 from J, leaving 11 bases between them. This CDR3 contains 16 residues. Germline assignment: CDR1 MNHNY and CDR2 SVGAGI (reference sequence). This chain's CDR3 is CASSYMGLTTNEKLFF. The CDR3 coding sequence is TGTGCCAGCAGTTATATGGGGTTAACAACTAATGAAAAACTGTTTTTT.

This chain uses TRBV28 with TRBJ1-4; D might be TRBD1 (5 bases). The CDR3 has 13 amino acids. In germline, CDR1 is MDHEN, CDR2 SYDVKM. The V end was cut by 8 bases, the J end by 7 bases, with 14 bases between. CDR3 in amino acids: CASAPGRGEKLFF. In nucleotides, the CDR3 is TGTGCCAGCGCCCCAGGGAGGGGTGAAAAACTGTTTTTT.

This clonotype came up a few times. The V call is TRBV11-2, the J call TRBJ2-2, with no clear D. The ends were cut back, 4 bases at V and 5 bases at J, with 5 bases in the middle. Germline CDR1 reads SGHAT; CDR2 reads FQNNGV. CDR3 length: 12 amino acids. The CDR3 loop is CASSSQTGELFF. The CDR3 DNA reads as TGTGCCAGCAGCTCCCAAACCGGGGAGCTGTTTTTT.

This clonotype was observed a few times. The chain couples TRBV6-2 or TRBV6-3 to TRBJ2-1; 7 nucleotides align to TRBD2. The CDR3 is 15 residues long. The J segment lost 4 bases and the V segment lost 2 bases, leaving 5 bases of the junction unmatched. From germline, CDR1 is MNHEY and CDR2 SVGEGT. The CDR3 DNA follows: TGTGCCAGCAGTTACACTCTAGCGGAGTACAATGAGCAGTTCTTC. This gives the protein CASSYTLAEYNEQFF.

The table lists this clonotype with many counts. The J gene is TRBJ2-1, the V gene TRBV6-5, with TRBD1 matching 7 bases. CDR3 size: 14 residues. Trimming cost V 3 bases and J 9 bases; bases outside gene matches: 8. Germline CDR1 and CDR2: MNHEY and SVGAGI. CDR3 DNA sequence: TGTGCCAGCAGTTATCCGGACAGGCGGAGTGAGCAGTTCTTC. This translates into CASSYPDRRSEQFF.

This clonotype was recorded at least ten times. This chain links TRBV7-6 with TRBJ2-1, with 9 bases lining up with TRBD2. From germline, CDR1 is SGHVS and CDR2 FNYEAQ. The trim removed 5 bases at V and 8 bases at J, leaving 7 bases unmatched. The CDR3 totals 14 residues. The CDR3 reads CASSPRLAVHEQFF. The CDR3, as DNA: TGTGCCAGCAGCCCCAGACTAGCGGTCCATGAGCAGTTCTTC.

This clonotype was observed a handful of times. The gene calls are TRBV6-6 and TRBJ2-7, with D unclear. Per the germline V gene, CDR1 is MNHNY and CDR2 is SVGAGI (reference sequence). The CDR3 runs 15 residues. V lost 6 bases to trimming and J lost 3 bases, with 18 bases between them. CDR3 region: CASSPRSPSFYEQYF. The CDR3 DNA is TGTGCCAGCAGCCCGAGGTCCCCGAGCTTCTACGAGCAGTACTTC.